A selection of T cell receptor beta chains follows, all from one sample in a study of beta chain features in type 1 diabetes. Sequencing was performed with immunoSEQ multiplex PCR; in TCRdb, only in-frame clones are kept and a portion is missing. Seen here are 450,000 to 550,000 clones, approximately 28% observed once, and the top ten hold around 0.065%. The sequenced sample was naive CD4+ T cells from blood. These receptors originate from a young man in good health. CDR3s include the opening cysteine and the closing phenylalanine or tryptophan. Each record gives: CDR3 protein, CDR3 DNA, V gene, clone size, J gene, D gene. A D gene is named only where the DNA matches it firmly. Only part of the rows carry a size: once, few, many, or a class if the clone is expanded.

CASSLFRQGLTDTQYF TGTGCCAGCAGCTTGTTCCGACAGGGGCTAACAGATACGCAGTATTTT TRBV5-6 . TRBJ2-3 TRBD1
CAWSVVGKAFF TGTGCCTGGAGTGTCGTGGGGAAAGCTTTCTTT TRBV30 . TRBJ1-1 .
CASSLASSGSPVDTQYF TGTGCCAGCAGCTTAGCGTCTAGCGGGAGTCCAGTAGATACGCAGTATTTT TRBV7-2 . TRBJ2-3 TRBD2
CASSELVASGSYNEQFF TGTGCCAGCAGTGAATTAGTGGCTAGCGGTTCTTACAATGAGCAGTTCTTC TRBV25-1 . TRBJ2-1 TRBD2
CASSLGLAGVEETQYF TGTGCCAGCAGCCTCGGACTAGCGGGAGTCGAAGAGACCCAGTACTTC TRBV7-9 . TRBJ2-5 TRBD2
CASSLGAGAPYEQYF TGTGCCAGCAGCTTAGGGGCGGGAGCCCCCTACGAGCAGTACTTC TRBV7-2 . TRBJ2-7 TRBD2
CASSRQAYEQYF TGTGCCAGCTCCCGACAGGCCTACGAGCAGTACTTC TRBV18 . TRBJ2-7 .
CSVERSGTANYGYTF TGCAGCGTTGAAAGAAGCGGTACAGCTAACTATGGCTACACCTTC TRBV29-1 few TRBJ1-2 .
CASSSLRTDLNIQYF TGTGCCAGCAGTTCCCTAAGGACAGACTTAAACATTCAGTACTTC TRBV28 . TRBJ2-4 .
CAISESWREQFF TGTGCCATCAGTGAGTCTTGGCGGGAGCAGTTCTTC TRBV10-3 few TRBJ2-1 .
CASSAGTGVSGANVLTF TGTGCCAGCAGCGCCGGGACAGGGGTTTCTGGGGCCAACGTCCTGACTTTC TRBV7-3 few TRBJ2-6 TRBD1
CASSRTLDRNAYEQYF TGTGCCAGCAGTCGTACACTAGACAGGAATGCCTACGAGCAGTACTTC TRBV2 once TRBJ2-7 .
CASSFLAGVMNTEAFF TGTGCCAGCAGCTTCTTGGCGGGGGTGATGAACACTGAAGCTTTCTTT TRBV7-2 . TRBJ1-1 .
CASSWGREQFF TGTGCCAGCAGTTGGGGACGTGAGCAGTTCTTC TRBV6-5 . TRBJ2-1 .
CASSVDRQLADTQYF TGCGCCAGCAGCGTGGACCGACAACTTGCAGATACGCAGTATTTT TRBV5-1 few TRBJ2-3 .
CASSGVSFQETQYF TGTGCCAGCAGCGGCGTGTCGTTTCAAGAGACCCAGTACTTC TRBV9 few TRBJ2-5 .
CASSFLRQGDEQFF TGTGCCAGTAGTTTTCTCCGACAGGGCGATGAGCAGTTCTTC TRBV19 few TRBJ2-1 TRBD1
CASGPRTQETQYF TGTGCTAGTGGTCCCCGGACCCAAGAGACCCAGTACTTC TRBV12-5 few TRBJ2-5 .
CAWSLFTEAFF TGTGCCTGGAGTCTCTTCACTGAAGCTTTCTTT TRBV30 few TRBJ1-1 .
CAWGDRADHTDTQYF TGTGCCTGGGGGGACAGGGCGGATCACACAGATACGCAGTATTTT TRBV30 . TRBJ2-3 TRBD1
CASRSASWTQYF TGTGCCAGTAGATCCGCTTCGTGGACCCAGTACTTC TRBV19 . TRBJ2-5 .
CAWRPGQGASIQENIQYF TGTGCCTGGAGGCCCGGACAGGGGGCATCAATCCAGGAAAACATTCAGTACTTC TRBV30 . TRBJ2-4 TRBD1
CASSLDTKGTGELFF TGCGCCAGCAGCTTGGACACCAAAGGGACCGGGGAGCTGTTTTTT TRBV5-1 . TRBJ2-2 .
CASSSRTGNTEAFF TGTGCCAGCAGCTCCCGGACAGGGAACACTGAAGCTTTCTTT TRBV7-2 . TRBJ1-1 TRBD1
CASSWGTGSYEQYF TGCGCCAGCAGCTGGGGGACAGGTTCCTACGAGCAGTACTTC TRBV5-1 . TRBJ2-7 TRBD1
CASSGDSYNEQFF TGTGCCAGCAGTGGGGACTCCTACAATGAGCAGTTCTTC TRBV9 . TRBJ2-1 .
CASSRLSGRGEGTQYF TGTGCCAGCAGCCGACTTAGCGGGAGAGGTGAGGGTACGCAGTATTTT TRBV9 . TRBJ2-3 TRBD2
CSAKNTEAFF TGCAGCGCCAAGAACACTGAAGCTTTCTTT TRBV29-1 few TRBJ1-1 .
CAWSSGVF TGTGCCTGGAGTTCGGGCGTCTTC TRBV30 . TRBJ1-1 .
CASSLAQVSHGYTF TGTGCCAGCAGCTTGGCACAGGTCTCCCATGGCTACACCTTC TRBV7-9 few TRBJ1-2 .
CASSFTGGSYNEQFF TGTGCCAGCAGTTTTACAGGGGGCTCCTACAATGAGCAGTTCTTC TRBV2 few TRBJ2-1 TRBD1
CASSSLAGVADTQYF TGCGCCAGCAGCTCGTTAGCGGGAGTGGCAGATACGCAGTATTTT TRBV5-1 . TRBJ2-3 TRBD2